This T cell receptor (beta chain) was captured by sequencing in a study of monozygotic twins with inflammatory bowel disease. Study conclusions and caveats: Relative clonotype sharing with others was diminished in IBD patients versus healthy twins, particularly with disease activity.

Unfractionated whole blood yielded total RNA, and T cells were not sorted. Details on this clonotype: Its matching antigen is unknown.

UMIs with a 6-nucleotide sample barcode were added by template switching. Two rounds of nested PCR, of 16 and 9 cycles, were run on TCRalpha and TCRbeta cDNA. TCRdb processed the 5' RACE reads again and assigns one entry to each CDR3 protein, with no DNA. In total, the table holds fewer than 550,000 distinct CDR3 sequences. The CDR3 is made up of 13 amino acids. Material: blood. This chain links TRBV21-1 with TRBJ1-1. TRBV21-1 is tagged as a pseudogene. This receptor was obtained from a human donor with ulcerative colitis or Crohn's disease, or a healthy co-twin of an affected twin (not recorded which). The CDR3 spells CASSKPRFTEAFF.